Listed below are T cell receptor beta chains from one sample, sequenced in a study of blood T cells in healthy people across ages. TCRdb passed the 5' RACE reads through MiXCR, listing each CDR3 protein once. In the table there are fewer than 2 million distinct CDR3 sequences, roughly two fifths of which are singletons. Sequencing input: blood. The receptors stem from a human donor in good health. Each CDR3 is given with its conserved first and last residue. The order of the fields is J gene, CDR3 length, V gene, D gene, clone size, CDR3 protein, CDR3 DNA. D genes are given only for firm matches. Only some rows state a clone size, as once, few, many or a class for expanded clones.

TRBJ2-1,19,TRBV7-2,.,.,CASSLFLGSLSRVNNEQFF,TGTGCCAGCAGCTTATTTTTAGGGTCCCTTTCAAGAGTAAATAATGAGCAGTTCTTC
TRBJ1-4,14,TRBV7-2,.,.,CASSRDPGNEKLFF,TGTGCCAGCAGCCGGGACCCTGGGAATGAAAAACTGTTTTTT
TRBJ2-5,17,TRBV7-6,TRBD1,few,CASSLRSRGPYQETQYF,TGTGCCAGCAGCTTGCGGTCCAGGGGGCCCTACCAAGAGACCCAGTACTTC
TRBJ2-3,14,TRBV20-1,.,.,CSARTTTSTDTQYF,TGCAGTGCCCGGACTACCACTAGCACAGATACGCAGTATTTT
TRBJ1-5,15,TRBV6-2/TRBV6-3,.,.,CASHYAQNSNQPQHF,TGTGCCAGCCACTATGCACAGAATAGCAATCAGCCCCAGCATTTT
TRBJ1-1,10,TRBV20-1,.,.,CSASRGEAFF,TGCAGTGCAAGCAGGGGAGAAGCTTTCTTT
TRBJ1-2,18,TRBV7-9,.,once,CASNPTLAGRRELDGYTF,TGTGCCAGCAACCCCACGCTGGCAGGGAGGAGGGAGTTGGATGGCTACACCTTC
TRBJ2-3,14,TRBV4-2,.,.,CASSQSRSRDTQYF,TGTGCCAGCAGCCAGTCCCGGAGCAGGGATACGCAGTATTTT
TRBJ2-3,12,TRBV29-1,.,few,CGVELVRGTQYF,TGCGGCGTTGAGCTGGTCCGGGGTACGCAGTATTTT
TRBJ1-4,14,TRBV6-5,.,.,CASSRTVRNEKRFF,TGTGCCAGCAGTCGGACAGTTCGAAATGAAAAACGGTTTTTT
TRBJ1-6,15,TRBV25-1,TRBD1,few,CATTGWGTGNSPLHF,TGTGCCACCACTGGATGGGGGACAGGCAATTCACCCCTCCACTTT
TRBJ1-2,13,TRBV12-3/TRBV12-4,.,few,CASSVRPFYGYTF,TGTGCCAGCAGTGTCCGCCCTTTTTATGGCTACACCTTC
TRBJ2-7,12,TRBV18,.,many,CASSPPTYEQYF,TGTGCCAGCTCACCACCGACCTACGAGCAGTACTTC
TRBJ1-5,15,TRBV6-6,.,.,CASSPQYRLSQPQHF,TGTGCCAGCAGTCCCCAGTACAGGCTCTCTCAGCCCCAGCATTTT
TRBJ2-7,13,TRBV10-3,.,.,CAIRPIGLYEQYF,TGTGCCATCAGACCGATAGGGTTGTACGAGCAGTACTTC
TRBJ1-2,14,TRBV6-6,.,few,CASSYSGPEGGYTF,TGTGCCAGCAGTTACTCGGGCCCGGAGGGTGGCTACACCTTC
TRBJ1-1,16,TRBV4-1,TRBD1,.,CASSVQRQGAGTEAFF,TGCGCCAGCAGCGTACAGCGACAGGGGGCAGGCACTGAAGCTTTCTTT
TRBJ2-3,15,TRBV7-3,.,.,CASSSREGGTDTQYF,TGTGCCAGCAGTTCCAGGGAGGGGGGCACAGATACGCAGTATTTT
TRBJ1-5,14,TRBV5-5,.,many,CASSLWVSNQPQHF,TGTGCCAGCAGCTTGTGGGTTAGCAATCAGCCCCAGCATTTT
TRBJ2-7,14,TRBV7-9,TRBD1,.,CASSYTGVTYEQYF,TGTGCCAGCAGCTACACAGGGGTAACCTACGAGCAGTACTTC